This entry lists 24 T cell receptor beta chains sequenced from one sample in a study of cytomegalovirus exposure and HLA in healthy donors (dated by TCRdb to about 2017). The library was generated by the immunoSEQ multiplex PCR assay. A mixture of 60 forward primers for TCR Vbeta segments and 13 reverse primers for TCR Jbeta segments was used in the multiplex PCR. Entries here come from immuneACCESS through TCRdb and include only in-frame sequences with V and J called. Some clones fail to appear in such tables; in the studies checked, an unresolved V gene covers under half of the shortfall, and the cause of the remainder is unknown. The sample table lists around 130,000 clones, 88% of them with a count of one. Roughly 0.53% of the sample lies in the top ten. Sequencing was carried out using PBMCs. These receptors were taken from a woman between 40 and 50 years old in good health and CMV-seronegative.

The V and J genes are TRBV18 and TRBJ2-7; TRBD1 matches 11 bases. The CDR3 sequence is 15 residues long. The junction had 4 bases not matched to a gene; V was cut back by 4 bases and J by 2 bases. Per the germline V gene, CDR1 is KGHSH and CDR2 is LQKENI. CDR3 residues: CASSRDRGSTYEQYF. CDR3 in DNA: TGTGCCAGCTCACGGGACAGGGGGTCGACCTACGAGCAGTACTTC.

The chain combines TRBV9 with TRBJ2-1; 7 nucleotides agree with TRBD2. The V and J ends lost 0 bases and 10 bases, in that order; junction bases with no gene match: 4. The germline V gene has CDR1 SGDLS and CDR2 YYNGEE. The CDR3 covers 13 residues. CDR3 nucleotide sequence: TGTGCCAGCAGCGTAGACGTAGCGGGCGAGCAGTTCTTC. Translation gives CASSVDVAGEQFF.

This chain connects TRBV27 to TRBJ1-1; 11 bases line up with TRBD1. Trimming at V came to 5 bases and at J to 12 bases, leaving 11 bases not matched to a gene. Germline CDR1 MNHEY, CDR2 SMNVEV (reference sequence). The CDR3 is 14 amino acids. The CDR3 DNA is TGTGCCAGCAGTCGGACAGGGGGCGGATTTAAAACTTTCTTT. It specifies CASSRTGGGFKTFF.

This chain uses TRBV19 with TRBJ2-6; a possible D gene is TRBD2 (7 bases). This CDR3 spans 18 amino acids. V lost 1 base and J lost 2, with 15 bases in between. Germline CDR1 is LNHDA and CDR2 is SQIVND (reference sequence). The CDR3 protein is CASSIVMGGGPGANVLTF. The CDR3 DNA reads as TGTGCCAGTAGTATAGTCATGGGGGGGGGCCCTGGGGCCAACGTCCTGACTTTC.

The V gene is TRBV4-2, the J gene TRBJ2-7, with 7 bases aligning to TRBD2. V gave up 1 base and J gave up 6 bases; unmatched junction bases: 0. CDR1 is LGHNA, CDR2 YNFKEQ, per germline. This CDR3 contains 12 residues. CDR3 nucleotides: TGTGCCAGCAGCCAAGCGGGGGGCGAGCAGTACTTC. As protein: CASSQAGGEQYF.

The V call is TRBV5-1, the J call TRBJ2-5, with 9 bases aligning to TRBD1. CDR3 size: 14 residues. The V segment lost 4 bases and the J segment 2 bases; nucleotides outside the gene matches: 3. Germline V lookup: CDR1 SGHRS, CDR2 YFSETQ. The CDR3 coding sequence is TGCGCCAGCAGCCCCGGGACAGGGCAAGAGACCCAGTACTTC. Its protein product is CASSPGTGQETQYF.

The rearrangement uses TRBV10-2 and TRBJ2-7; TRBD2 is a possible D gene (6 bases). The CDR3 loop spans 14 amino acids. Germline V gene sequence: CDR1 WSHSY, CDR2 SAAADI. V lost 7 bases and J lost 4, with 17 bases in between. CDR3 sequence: CASMEGPFFYEQYF. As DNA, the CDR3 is TGCGCCAGCATGGAGGGACCGTTCTTTTACGAGCAGTACTTC.

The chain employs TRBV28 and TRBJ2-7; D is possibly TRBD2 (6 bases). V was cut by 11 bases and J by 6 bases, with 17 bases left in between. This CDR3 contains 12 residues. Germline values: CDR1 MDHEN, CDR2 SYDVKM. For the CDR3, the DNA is TGTGCCTCGGGGGAGCCCCTCCGCGAGCAGTACTTC. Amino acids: CASGEPLREQYF.

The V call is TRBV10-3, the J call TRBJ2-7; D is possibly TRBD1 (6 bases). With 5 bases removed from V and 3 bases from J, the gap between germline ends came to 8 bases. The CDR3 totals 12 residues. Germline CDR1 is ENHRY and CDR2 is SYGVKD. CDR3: CAISLQGYEQYF. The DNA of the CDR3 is TGTGCCATCAGTTTACAGGGCTACGAGCAGTACTTC.

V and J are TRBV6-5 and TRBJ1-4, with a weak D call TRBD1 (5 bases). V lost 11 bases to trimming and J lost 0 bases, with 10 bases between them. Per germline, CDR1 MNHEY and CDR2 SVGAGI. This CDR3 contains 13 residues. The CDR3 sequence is CAAGGTTNEKLFF. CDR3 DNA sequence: TGTGCCGCCGGGGGAACAACTAATGAAAAACTGTTTTTT.

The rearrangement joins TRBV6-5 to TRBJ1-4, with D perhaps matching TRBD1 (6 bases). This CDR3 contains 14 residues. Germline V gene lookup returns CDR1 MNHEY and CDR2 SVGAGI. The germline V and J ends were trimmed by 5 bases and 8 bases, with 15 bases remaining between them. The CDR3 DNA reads TGTGCCAGCAGTGACTTACAGGGAGGGGAAAAACTGTTTTTT. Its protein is CASSDLQGGEKLFF.

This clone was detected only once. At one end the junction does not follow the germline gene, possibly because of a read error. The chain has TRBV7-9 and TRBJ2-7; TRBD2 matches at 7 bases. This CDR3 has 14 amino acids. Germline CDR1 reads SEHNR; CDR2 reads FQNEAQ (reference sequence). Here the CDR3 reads CSSSPRLAPYEQYF. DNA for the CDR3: TGTTCCAGCAGCCCGCGACTAGCCCCCTACGAGCAGTACTTC.

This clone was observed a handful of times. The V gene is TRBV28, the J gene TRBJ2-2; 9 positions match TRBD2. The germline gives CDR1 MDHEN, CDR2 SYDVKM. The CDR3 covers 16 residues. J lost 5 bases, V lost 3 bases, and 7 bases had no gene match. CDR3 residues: CASSFGLAGRTGELFF. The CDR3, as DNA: TGTGCCAGCAGTTTCGGCCTAGCGGGAAGGACCGGGGAGCTGTTTTTT.

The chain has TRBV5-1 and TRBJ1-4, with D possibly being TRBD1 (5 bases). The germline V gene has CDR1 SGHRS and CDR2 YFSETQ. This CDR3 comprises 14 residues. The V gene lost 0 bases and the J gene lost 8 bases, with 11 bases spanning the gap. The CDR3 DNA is TGCGCCAGCAGCTTGGCGCAGGGTGGCGAAAAACTGTTTTTT. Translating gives CASSLAQGGEKLFF.

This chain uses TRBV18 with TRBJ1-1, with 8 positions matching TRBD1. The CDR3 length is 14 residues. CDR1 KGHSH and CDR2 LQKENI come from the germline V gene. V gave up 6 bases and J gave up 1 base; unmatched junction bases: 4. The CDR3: CASSIDRGNTEAFF. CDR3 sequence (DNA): TGTGCCAGCTCTATCGACAGGGGGAACACTGAAGCTTTCTTT.

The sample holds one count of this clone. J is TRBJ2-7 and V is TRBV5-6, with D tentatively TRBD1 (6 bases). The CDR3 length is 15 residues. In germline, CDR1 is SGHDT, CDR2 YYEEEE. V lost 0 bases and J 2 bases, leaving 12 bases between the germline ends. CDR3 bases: TGTGCCAGCAGCTTGGTGACAGGAGCACCCTACGAGCAGTACTTC. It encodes CASSLVTGAPYEQYF.

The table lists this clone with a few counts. The CDR3 is CASSYSPGTYEQYF. The CDR3 nucleotides are TGTGCCAGCAGTTACTCCCCGGGTACCTACGAGCAGTACTTC. The chain links TRBV6-5 to TRBJ2-7; no reliable D call. Per the germline V gene, CDR1 is MNHEY and CDR2 is SVGAGI. Between the trimmed V and J ends, which lost 0 bases and 2 bases, there was a span of 8 bases. There are 14 residues in the CDR3.

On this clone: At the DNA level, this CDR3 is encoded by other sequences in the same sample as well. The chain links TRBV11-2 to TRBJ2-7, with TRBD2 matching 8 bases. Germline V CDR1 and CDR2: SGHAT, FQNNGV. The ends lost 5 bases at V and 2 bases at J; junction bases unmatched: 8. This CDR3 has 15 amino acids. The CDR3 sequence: CASSLVSGGPYEQYF. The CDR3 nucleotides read TGTGCCAGCAGCCTCGTGAGCGGGGGTCCCTACGAGCAGTACTTC. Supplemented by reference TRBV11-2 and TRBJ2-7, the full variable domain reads EAGVAQSPRYKIIEKRQSVAFWCNPISGHATLYWYQQILGQGPKLLIQFQNNGVVDDSQLPKDRFSAERLKGVDSTLKIQPAKLEDSAVYLCASSLVSGGPYEQYFGPGTRLTVT.

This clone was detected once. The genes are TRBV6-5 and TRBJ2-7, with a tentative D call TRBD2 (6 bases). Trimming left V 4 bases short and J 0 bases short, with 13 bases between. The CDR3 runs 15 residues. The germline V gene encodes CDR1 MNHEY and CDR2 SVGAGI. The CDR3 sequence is CASSSRGTISYEQYF. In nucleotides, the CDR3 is TGTGCCAGCAGTTCCCGCGGGACCATCTCCTACGAGCAGTACTTC.

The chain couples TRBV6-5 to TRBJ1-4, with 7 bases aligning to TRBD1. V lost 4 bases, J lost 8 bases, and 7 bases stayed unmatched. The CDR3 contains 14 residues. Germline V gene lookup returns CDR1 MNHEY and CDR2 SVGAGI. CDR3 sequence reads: CASSLDRLGEKLFF. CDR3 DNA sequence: TGTGCCAGCAGTTTGGACAGGTTGGGCGAAAAACTGTTTTTT.

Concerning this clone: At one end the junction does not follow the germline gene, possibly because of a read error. Here the CDR3 reads CSSSPGGGGETQYF. The CDR3 nucleotides are TGTTCCAGCAGCCCAGGCGGGGGAGGGGAGACCCAGTACTTC. The chain is built from TRBV7-9 and TRBJ2-5; 7 bases map to TRBD2. From germline, CDR1 is SEHNR and CDR2 FQNEAQ (reference sequence). CDR3 size: 14 residues.

The CDR3 here is CASSSRPAIGELFF. In DNA, the CDR3 is TGTGCCAGCAGTTCCAGGCCTGCGATCGGGGAGCTGTTTTTT. The chain is built from TRBV27 and TRBJ2-2; D is ambiguous. Trimming left V 4 bases short and J 7 bases short, with 13 bases between. The length of the CDR3 is 14 residues. CDR1 MNHEY and CDR2 SMNVEV come from the germline V gene (reference sequence).

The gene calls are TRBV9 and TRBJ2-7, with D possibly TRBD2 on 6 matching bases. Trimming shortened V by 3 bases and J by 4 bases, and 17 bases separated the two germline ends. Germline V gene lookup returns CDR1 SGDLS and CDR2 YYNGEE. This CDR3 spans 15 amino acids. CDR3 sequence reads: CASSEGAGNQYEQYF. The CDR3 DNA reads TGTGCCAGCAGCGAGGGAGCGGGTAATCAGTACGAGCAGTACTTC.

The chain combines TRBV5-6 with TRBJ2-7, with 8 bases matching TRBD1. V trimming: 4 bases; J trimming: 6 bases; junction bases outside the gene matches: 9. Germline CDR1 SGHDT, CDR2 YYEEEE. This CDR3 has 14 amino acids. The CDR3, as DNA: TGTGCCAGCAGCCGGGGGTGGACAGGGCCCGAGCAGTACTTC. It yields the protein CASSRGWTGPEQYF.